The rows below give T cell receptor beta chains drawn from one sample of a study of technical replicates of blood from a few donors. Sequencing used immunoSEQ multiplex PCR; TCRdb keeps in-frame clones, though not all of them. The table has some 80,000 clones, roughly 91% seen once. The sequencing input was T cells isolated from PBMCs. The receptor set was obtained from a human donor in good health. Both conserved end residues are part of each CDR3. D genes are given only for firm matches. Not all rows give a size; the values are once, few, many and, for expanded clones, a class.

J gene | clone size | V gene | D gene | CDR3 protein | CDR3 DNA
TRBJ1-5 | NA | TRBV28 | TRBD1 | CASRSTGSRQPQHF | TGTGCCAGCAGGTCGACAGGGTCCAGACAGCCCCAGCATTTT
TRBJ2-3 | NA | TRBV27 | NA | CASSLYRDRWSDTQYF | TGTGCCAGCAGTTTATATCGGGATAGGTGGTCAGATACGCAGTATTTT
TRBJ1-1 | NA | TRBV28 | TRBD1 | CASSSGGLTEAFF | TGTGCCAGCAGTTCAGGGGGCCTGACTGAAGCTTTCTTT
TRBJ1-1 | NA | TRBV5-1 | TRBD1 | CASSSGQSMNTEAFF | TGCGCCAGCAGCTCGGGACAGAGTATGAACACTGAAGCTTTCTTT
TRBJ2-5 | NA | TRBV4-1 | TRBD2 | CASSQEGLAGAGETQYF | TGCGCCAGCAGCCAAGAGGGACTAGCGGGAGCTGGAGAGACCCAGTACTTC
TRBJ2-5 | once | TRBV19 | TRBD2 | CASSSSGVQETQYF | TGTGCCAGTAGTTCTAGCGGAGTTCAAGAGACCCAGTACTTC
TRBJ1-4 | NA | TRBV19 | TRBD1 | CASSIDLTGNNEKLFF | TGTGCCAGTAGTATAGATTTGACAGGGAATAATGAAAAACTGTTTTTT
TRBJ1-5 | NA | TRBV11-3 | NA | CASSWTPNQPQHF | TGTGCCAGCAGCTGGACACCCAATCAGCCCCAGCATTTT
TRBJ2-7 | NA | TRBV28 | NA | CASSPGDSVYEQYF | TGTGCCAGCAGTCCGGGGGACAGCGTCTACGAGCAGTACTTC
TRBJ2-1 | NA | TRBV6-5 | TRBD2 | CASSYAGGPAHEQFF | TGTGCCAGCAGTTACGCGGGAGGGCCGGCGCATGAGCAGTTCTTC
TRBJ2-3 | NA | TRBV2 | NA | CATASGADTQYF | TGTGCGACAGCATCCGGAGCAGATACGCAGTATTTT
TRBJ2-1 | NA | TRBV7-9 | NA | CASSLITQASNEQFF | TGTGCCAGCAGCTTAATAACACAGGCTTCCAATGAGCAGTTCTTC
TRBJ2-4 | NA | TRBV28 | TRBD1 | CASQDRGKNIQYF | TGTGCCAGCCAAGACAGGGGCAAAAACATTCAGTACTTC
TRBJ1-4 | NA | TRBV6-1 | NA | CASSGGTEKLFF | TGTGCCAGCAGTGGGGGGACAGAAAAACTGTTTTTT
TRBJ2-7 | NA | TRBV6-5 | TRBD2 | CASSYSAGGYEQYF | TGTGCCAGCAGTTACTCGGCGGGAGGCTACGAGCAGTACTTC
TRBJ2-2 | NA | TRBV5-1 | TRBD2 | CASSLGSGSSGELFF | TGCGCCAGCAGCTTGGGTAGCGGGTCTAGCGGGGAGCTGTTTTTT
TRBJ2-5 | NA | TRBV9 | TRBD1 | CASSVGRGRETQYF | TGTGCCAGCAGCGTAGGAAGGGGGCGAGAGACCCAGTACTTC
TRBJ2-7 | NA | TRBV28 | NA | CASSLGPGTYEQYF | TGTGCCAGCAGTTTAGGTCCAGGGACTTACGAGCAGTACTTC
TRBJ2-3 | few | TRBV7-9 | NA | CASSLGTSSSTDTQYF | TGTGCCAGCAGCTTAGGAACTAGTTCTAGCACAGATACGCAGTATTTT